The clone carrying this T cell receptor beta chain showed up just a few times. Its antigen remains unidentified. The data are from a study of CD8 T cells in ankylosing spondylitis. The CDR3 spans 14 residues. Germline CDR1 reads DFQATT; CDR2 reads SNEGSKA (reference sequence). Construction of TCR beta libraries was performed using quantitative 5'-RACE with molecular barcodes. TCRdb re-analysed the 5' RACE reads in MiXCR, keeping a single row per CDR3 protein. The sample holds 700,000 to 1,000,000 distinct CDR3 sequences, about 11% seen once. Overall study findings and caveats: Typical of ankylosing spondylitis blood, it appeared, was a TCR beta motif of eight highly homologous variants. Earlier studies detected some motif variants in reactive arthritis synovial fluid and blood. Within matched ankylosing spondylitis synovial fluid, disease-linked clones were reportedly significantly enriched.

The origin of this receptor is a male donor with ankylosing spondylitis. Sequencing input: blood, either unsorted or a sorted T cell fraction (not recorded which). This rearrangement joins TRBV20-1 to TRBJ1-1; 7 nucleotides align to TRBD1. The CDR3 loop reads CRAGTGTVSTEAFF. The CDR3, as DNA: TGCAGAGCGGGAACCGGGACAGTGTCCACTGAAGCTTTCTTT.